This T cell receptor (beta chain) is drawn from a study of CD8 T cells in ankylosing spondylitis. Of note for this clonotype: Its antigen is not known.

Findings and caveats of the study: Earlier studies detected some motif variants in reactive arthritis synovial fluid and blood.

TCRdb re-analysed the 5' RACE reads in MiXCR, keeping a single row per CDR3 protein. The sample has about 280,000 distinct CDR3 sequences; about 19% are singletons. Looked up from germline, CDR1 is SGHTA and CDR2 is FQGTGA. CDR3 length: 15 amino acids. Germline trimming cut 2 bases from V and 6 bases from J; bases unmatched to any gene: 6. The clonotype originates from a male donor with ankylosing spondylitis or in good health (not recorded which). The V and J genes are TRBV7-3 and TRBJ2-3; 9 nucleotides line up with TRBD2. Source material: blood, either unsorted or a sorted T cell fraction (not recorded which). Here the CDR3 DNA reads TGTGCCAGCAGCTTAGGGGCTAGCGGGACGGATACGCAGTATTTT. Protein: CASSLGASGTDTQYF.